This TCR beta chain came from a study of blood T cell repertoires in COVID-19. Turning to the study itself: COVID-19 samples, acute and convalescent, were from the United States, Italy and Spain. The cDNA or gDNA used as material had been derived from T cells, B-cell-depleted T cells, or PBMCs.

Original methodology: It was from reference gene primer amplification that nucleated cell counts were estimated. Produced via immunoSEQ multiplex PCR; TCRdb's table is partial and in-frame only. V, J and clone size are those of that table, while D and trimming were read from the DNA. This table has 200,000 to 250,000 clones, around 80% appearing once. V trimming: 4 bases; J trimming: 7 bases; junction bases outside the gene matches: 2. Germline CDR1 SGHAT, CDR2 FQNNGV. The CDR3 has 14 amino acids. This receptor was identified in a woman between 40 and 50 years old who had recovered from COVID-19. The chain joins TRBV11-2 to TRBJ1-6; 9 nucleotides agree with TRBD1. The sample comprised peripheral blood. The CDR3 DNA is TGTGCCAGCAGCTCCGGACAGGGGAATTCACCCCTCCACTTT. Translating it yields CASSSGQGNSPLHF.